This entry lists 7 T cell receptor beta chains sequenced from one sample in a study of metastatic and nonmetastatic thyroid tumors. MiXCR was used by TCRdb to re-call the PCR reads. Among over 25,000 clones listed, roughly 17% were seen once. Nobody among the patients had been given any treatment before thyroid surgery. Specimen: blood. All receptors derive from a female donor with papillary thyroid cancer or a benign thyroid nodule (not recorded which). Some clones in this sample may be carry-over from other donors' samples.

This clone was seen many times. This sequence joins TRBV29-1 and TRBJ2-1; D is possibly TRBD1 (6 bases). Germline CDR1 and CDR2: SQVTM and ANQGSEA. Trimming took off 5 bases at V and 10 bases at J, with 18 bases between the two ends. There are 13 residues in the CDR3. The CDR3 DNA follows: TGCAGCGTTTTCAGGGGAACCCACAGAGAGCAGTTCTTC. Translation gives CSVFRGTHREQFF.

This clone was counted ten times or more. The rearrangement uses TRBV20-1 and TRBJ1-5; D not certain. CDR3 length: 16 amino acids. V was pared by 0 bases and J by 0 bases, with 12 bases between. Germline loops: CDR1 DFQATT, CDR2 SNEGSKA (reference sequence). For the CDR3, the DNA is TGCAGTGCTAGAGATTGGGCCCGAGGTAGCAATCAGCCCCAGCATTTT. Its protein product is CSARDWARGSNQPQHF.

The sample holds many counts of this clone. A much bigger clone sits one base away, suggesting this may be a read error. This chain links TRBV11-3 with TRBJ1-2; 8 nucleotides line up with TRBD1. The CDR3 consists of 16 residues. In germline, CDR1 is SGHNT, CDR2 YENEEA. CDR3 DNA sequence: TGTGCCAGCAGCTTAGAGGGTCGACAGGGGAACTATGGCTACGCCTTC. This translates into CASSLEGRQGNYGYAF.

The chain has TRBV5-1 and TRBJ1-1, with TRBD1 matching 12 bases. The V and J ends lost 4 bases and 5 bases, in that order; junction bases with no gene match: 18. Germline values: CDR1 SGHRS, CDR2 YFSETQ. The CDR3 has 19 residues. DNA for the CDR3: TGCGCCAGCAGCCCGTGGGACCTCGGGACAGGGGGCATCGATACTGAAGCTTTCTTT. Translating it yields CASSPWDLGTGGIDTEAFF. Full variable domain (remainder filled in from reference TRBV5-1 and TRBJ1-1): KAGVTQTPRYLIKTRGQQVTLSCSPISGHRSVSWYQQTPGQGLQFLFEYFSETQRNKGNFPGRFSGRQFSNSRSEMNVSTLELGDSALYLCASSPWDLGTGGIDTEAFFGQGTRLTVV.

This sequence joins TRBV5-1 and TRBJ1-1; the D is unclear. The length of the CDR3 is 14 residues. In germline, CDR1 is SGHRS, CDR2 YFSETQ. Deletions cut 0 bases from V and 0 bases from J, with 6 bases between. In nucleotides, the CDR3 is TGCGCCAGCAGCTTGGACAGAATGAACACTGAAGCTTTCTTT. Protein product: CASSLDRMNTEAFF.

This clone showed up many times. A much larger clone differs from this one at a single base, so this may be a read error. The CDR3 DNA sequence: TGTGCCAGCAGTGACGGAGGGGTCCTGCCCGATGAGCAGTTCTTC. Translated, it gives CASSDGGVLPDEQFF. The chain joins TRBV2 to TRBJ2-1, with D possibly TRBD2 on 6 matching bases. The V end lost 3 bases, the J end lost 8 bases, and 17 bases lay between the germline ends. The CDR3 totals 15 residues. Germline values: CDR1 SNHLY, CDR2 FYNNEI.

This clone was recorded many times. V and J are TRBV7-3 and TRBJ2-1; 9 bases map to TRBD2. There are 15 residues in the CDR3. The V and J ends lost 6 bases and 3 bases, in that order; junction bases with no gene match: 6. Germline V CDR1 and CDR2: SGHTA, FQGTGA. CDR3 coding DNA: TGTGCCAGCAGTTTTAGCGGGGGTAACTACAATGAGCAGTTCTTC. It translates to CASSFSGGNYNEQFF. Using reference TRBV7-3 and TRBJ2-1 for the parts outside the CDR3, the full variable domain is GAGVSQTPSNKVTEKGKYVELRCDPISGHTALYWYRQSLGQGPEFLIYFQGTGAADDSGLPNDRFFAVRPEGSVSTLKIQRTERGDSAVYLCASSFSGGNYNEQFFGPGTRLTVL.